This T cell receptor (beta chain) emerged from a study of T cell changes during pregnancy in multiple sclerosis. The protocol was immunoSEQ multiplex PCR, while the TCRdb copy is restricted to in-frame clones and leaves out a portion. The sample contains about 40,000 clones, around 94% of which appear only once. This sequence originates from a female donor with multiple sclerosis, enrolled in a pregnancy study. The input for sequencing was CD4+ T cells from peripheral blood mononuclear cells, taken before pregnancy.

Written as DNA, the CDR3 is TGTGCCAGCAGCCCGAGGGAACTAGCGGGCCTCAATGAGCAGTTCTTC. This gives the protein CASSPRELAGLNEQFF. The rearrangement joins TRBV7-9 to TRBJ2-1, with 9 positions matching TRBD2. CDR3 length: 16 amino acids. J was trimmed by 6 bases and V by 5 bases; bases with no gene match: 11. The germline V gene has CDR1 SEHNR and CDR2 FQNEAQ (reference sequence).